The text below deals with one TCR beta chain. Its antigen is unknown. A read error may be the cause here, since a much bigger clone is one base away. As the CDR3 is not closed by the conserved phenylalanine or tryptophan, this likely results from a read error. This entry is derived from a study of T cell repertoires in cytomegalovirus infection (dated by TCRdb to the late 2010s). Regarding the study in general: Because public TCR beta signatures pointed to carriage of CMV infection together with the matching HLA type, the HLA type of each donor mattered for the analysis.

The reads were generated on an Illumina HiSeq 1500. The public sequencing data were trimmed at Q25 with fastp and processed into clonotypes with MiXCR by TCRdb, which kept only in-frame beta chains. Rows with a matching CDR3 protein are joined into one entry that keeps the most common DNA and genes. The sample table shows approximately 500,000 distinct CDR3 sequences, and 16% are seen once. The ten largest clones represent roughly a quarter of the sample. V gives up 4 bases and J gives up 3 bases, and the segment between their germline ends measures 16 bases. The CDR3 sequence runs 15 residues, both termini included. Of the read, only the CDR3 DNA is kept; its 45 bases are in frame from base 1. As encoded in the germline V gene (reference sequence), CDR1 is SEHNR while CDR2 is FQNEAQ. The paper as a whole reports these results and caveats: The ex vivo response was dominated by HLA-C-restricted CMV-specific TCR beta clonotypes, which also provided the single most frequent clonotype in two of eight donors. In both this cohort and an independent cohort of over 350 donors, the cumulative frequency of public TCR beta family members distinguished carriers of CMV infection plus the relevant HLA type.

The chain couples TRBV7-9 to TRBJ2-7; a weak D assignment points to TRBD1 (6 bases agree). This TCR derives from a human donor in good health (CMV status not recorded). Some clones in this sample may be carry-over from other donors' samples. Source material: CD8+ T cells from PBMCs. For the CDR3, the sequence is CASSSPRDTRYEQYL. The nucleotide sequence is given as TGTGCCAGCAGCTCCCCCCGGGACACGCGCTACGAGCAGTACTTA.